Listed here are 22 T cell receptor beta chains from one sample, sequenced in a study of long-term antiretroviral therapy in people with HIV. Version v3.0 of the immunoSEQ assay ran at survey level. The data were produced by immunoSEQ multiplex PCR, yet TCRdb's version contains in-frame clones alone and is incomplete. The sample shows roughly 15,000 clones, more than 75% of them seen only once. The sample consisted of unsorted PBMCs, taken 6.9 years after starting antiretroviral therapy. The receptors stem from a man aged 45-65 years with HIV.

The V gene is TRBV11-2, the J gene TRBJ1-1; perhaps TRBD1 as D (6 bases). CDR3 length: 17 residues. The germline V and J ends were trimmed by 4 bases and 0 bases, with 18 bases remaining between them. CDR1 and CDR2 (germline): SGHAT, FQNNGV. In nucleotides, the CDR3 is TGTGCCAGCAGCTCCCTGGACAGCCCGGAGATGAACACTGAAGCTTTCTTT. Translated, it gives CASSSLDSPEMNTEAFF.

The chain has TRBV27 and TRBJ2-2, with TRBD2 as a possible D gene (5 bases). Trimming removed 0 bases at V and 7 bases at J, with 15 bases between. CDR3 length equals 16 residues. Germline V lookup: CDR1 MNHEY, CDR2 SMNVEV (reference sequence). Written as DNA, the CDR3 is TGTGCCAGCAGTTTATCGAATTTCGGGATAAGCGGGGAGCTGTTTTTT. This gives the protein CASSLSNFGISGELFF.

The rearrangement links TRBV27 to TRBJ2-5, with TRBD2 matching 7 bases. The CDR3 is 13 amino acids. Germline lookup yields CDR1 MNHEY and CDR2 SMNVEV (reference sequence). After removal of 5 bases from V and 3 bases from J, the junction contained 3 bases not matched to a gene. The CDR3 protein is CASSTGLEETQYF. The CDR3 region has the DNA TGTGCCAGCAGTACCGGACTAGAAGAGACCCAGTACTTC.

V and J are TRBV6-5 and TRBJ1-1; D ambiguous. The CDR3 is made up of 14 amino acids. Trimming took off 5 bases at V and 0 bases at J, with 10 bases between the two ends. Germline V CDR1 and CDR2: MNHEY, SVGAGI. The CDR3 DNA sequence: TGTGCCAGCAGTGACACAAACATGAACACTGAAGCTTTCTTT. It encodes CASSDTNMNTEAFF.

The chain carries TRBV19 and TRBJ2-7; TRBD1 might be the D (6 bases). This CDR3 has 13 residues. Trimming shortened V by 5 bases and J by 4 bases, and 12 bases separated the two germline ends. The germline V gene encodes CDR1 LNHDA and CDR2 SQIVND (reference sequence). CDR3: CASSPGHQYEQYF. DNA for the CDR3: TGTGCCAGTAGTCCGGGACACCAATACGAGCAGTACTTC.

The chain recombines TRBV9 with TRBJ1-2; 9 nucleotides line up with TRBD1. V was clipped by 0 bases and J by 8 bases; unmatched bases: 26. Germline loops: CDR1 SGDLS, CDR2 YYNGEE. CDR3 length: 21 amino acids. The CDR3 region has the DNA TGTGCCAGCAGCGTAGACGGCGGGGTCATCGGGACAGGGAGTTATCGTCGAGGCTACACCTTC. Its translation: CASSVDGGVIGTGSYRRGYTF. Supplemented by reference TRBV9 and TRBJ1-2, the full variable domain reads DSGVTQTPKHLITATGQRVTLRCSPRSGDLSVYWYQQSLDQGLQFLIQYYNGEERAKGNILERFSAQQFPDLHSELNLSSLELGDSALYFCASSVDGGVIGTGSYRRGYTFGSGTRLTVV.

By share, this clone ranks as medium-sized. The gene calls are TRBV5-3 and TRBJ2-3; 9 bases align to TRBD2. TRBV5-3 is sorted into the ORF group, with uncertain function. The CDR3 has 17 residues. V was pared by 4 bases and J by 5 bases, with 14 bases of the junction left unmatched. CDR3 nucleotides: TGTGCCAGAAGCCCTGGGGTCTTAGCGGGAGAAGGAGATACGCAGTATTTT. Encoded protein: CARSPGVLAGEGDTQYF.

This sequence joins TRBV7-9 and TRBJ1-6; 7 positions agree with TRBD1. The CDR3 contains 19 residues. Losses at the gene ends were 4 bases for V and 0 bases for J; bases not matched to a gene: 12. The germline V gene has CDR1 SEHNR and CDR2 FQNEAQ (reference sequence). The chain's CDR3 is CASSSWGQPNGSYNSPLHF. CDR3 sequence (DNA): TGTGCCAGCAGCTCCTGGGGACAGCCCAATGGCTCCTATAATTCACCCCTCCACTTT.

This chain uses TRBV14 with TRBJ2-2; D is unclear. This CDR3 is built from 13 residues. Per the germline V gene, CDR1 is SGHDN and CDR2 is FVKESK. Trimming left V 6 bases short and J 5 bases short, with 10 bases between. The CDR3 reads CASSLTSTGELFF. CDR3 in DNA: TGTGCCAGCAGTCTTACTTCAACCGGGGAGCTGTTTTTT.

The chain joins TRBV11-2 to TRBJ2-1; perhaps TRBD2 as D (6 bases). CDR1 and CDR2 from the germline V gene are SGHAT and FQNNGV. This CDR3 is built from 13 residues. Trimming removed 10 bases at V and 5 bases at J, with 15 bases between. Here the CDR3 reads CAILLGGNNEQFF. In nucleotides, the CDR3 is TGTGCCATCCTACTTGGAGGGAACAATGAGCAGTTCTTC.

The chain is built from TRBV7-2 and TRBJ1-5, with 9 bases fitting TRBD1. This CDR3 has 15 amino acids. V trimming: 6 bases; J trimming: 4 bases; junction bases outside the gene matches: 7. Looked up from germline, CDR1 is SGHTA and CDR2 is FQGNSA. Written as DNA, the CDR3 is TGTGCCAGCAGTCCTGGACAGGGGAAAAATCAGCCCCAGCATTTT. Translating it yields CASSPGQGKNQPQHF.

The V and J genes are TRBV28 and TRBJ1-5; D remains ambiguous. Germline CDR1 is MDHEN and CDR2 is SYDVKM. The CDR3 loop spans 12 amino acids. Trimming removed 6 bases at V and 5 bases at J, with 8 bases between. The CDR3: CASSQVHQPQHF. CDR3 coding DNA: TGTGCCAGCAGCCAAGTGCATCAGCCCCAGCATTTT.

V gene TRBV6-1 combines with J gene TRBJ1-5; 9 bases map to TRBD1. The CDR3 length is 16 residues. Germline V gene data show CDR1 as MNHNS and CDR2 as SASEGT. Unmatched junction bases numbered 7, after V lost 4 bases and J lost 3 bases. The CDR3 region has the DNA TGTGCCAGCAGTGTAGGGACAGGGTCCTCCAATCAGCCCCAGCATTTT. It encodes CASSVGTGSSNQPQHF.

The chain has TRBV5-4 and TRBJ2-7; weak D call: TRBD2 (5 bases). The V gene's germline CDR1 is SGHNT and CDR2 YYREEE (reference sequence). Deletions cut 4 bases from V and 5 bases from J, with 19 bases between. The CDR3 totals 15 residues. DNA for the CDR3: TGTGCCAGCAGCCAAGAGGGCGATCAGGCCGACGAGCAGTACTTC. Residues: CASSQEGDQADEQYF.

The V and J genes are TRBV6-5 and TRBJ2-5; D is uncertain. This CDR3 spans 12 amino acids. Between the trimmed V and J ends, which lost 8 bases and 1 base, there was a span of 8 bases. The germline V gene has CDR1 MNHEY and CDR2 SVGAGI. In DNA form, the CDR3 reads TGTGCCAGCTTGGGCCCCCAAGAGACCCAGTACTTC. Translating it yields CASLGPQETQYF.

The CDR3 DNA follows: TGTGCCAGCAGCTTGGGATCCTTCGTGAGTGGCGGGGAGCTGTTTTTT. Amino acids: CASSLGSFVSGGELFF. The V and J genes are TRBV5-8 and TRBJ2-2; no definite D call. Trimming took 0 bases from V and 7 from J, leaving 16 bases between them. Per the germline V gene, CDR1 is SGHTS and CDR2 is YDEGEE. The CDR3 is 16 amino acids.

The chain employs TRBV7-2 and TRBJ2-2; possibly TRBD1 or TRBD2 for D (5 bases each). Germline lookup yields CDR1 SGHTA and CDR2 FQGNSA. Trimming took off 2 bases at V and 4 bases at J, with 14 bases between the two ends. The CDR3 consists of 16 residues. CDR3 DNA sequence: TGTGCCAGCAGCTTAATCATGGCAGGGAGCACCGGGGAGCTGTTTTTT. The encoded protein is CASSLIMAGSTGELFF. Based on the CDR3 plus reference TRBV7-2 and TRBJ2-2, the full variable domain is GAGVSQSPSNKVTEKGKDVELRCDPISGHTALYWYRQSLGQGLEFLIYFQGNSAPDKSGLPSDRFSAERTGGSVSTLTIQRTQQEDSAVYLCASSLIMAGSTGELFFGEGSRLTVL.

This rearrangement joins TRBV19 to TRBJ1-5; D unclear. Between the trimmed V and J ends, which lost 8 bases and 4 bases, there was a span of 12 bases. Germline assignment: CDR1 LNHDA and CDR2 SQIVND (reference sequence). The CDR3 runs to 13 residues. CDR3 sequence: CASHMAGNQPQHF. The CDR3 DNA is TGTGCCAGTCATATGGCCGGAAATCAGCCCCAGCATTTT. Together with reference TRBV19 and TRBJ1-5, the CDR3 gives the full variable domain: DGGITQSPKYLFRKEGQNVTLSCEQNLNHDAMYWYRQDPGQGLRLIYYSQIVNDFQKGDIAEGYSVSREKKESFPLTVTSAQKNPTAFYLCASHMAGNQPQHFGDGTRLSIL.

V gene TRBV11-3 combines with J gene TRBJ2-1; unclear D gene. Germline V CDR1 and CDR2: SGHNT, YENEEA. The CDR3 contains 11 residues. Trimming took off 4 bases at V and 6 bases at J, with 4 bases between the two ends. The CDR3 reads CASSSTNEQFF. The DNA for the CDR3 is TGTGCCAGCAGCTCCACCAATGAGCAGTTCTTC.

This clone appeared a few times. The V gene is TRBV9, the J gene TRBJ2-7; perhaps TRBD1 as D (6 bases). V shed 0 bases and J shed 0 bases, with 10 bases lying between them. The length of the CDR3 is 15 residues. Germline V lookup: CDR1 SGDLS, CDR2 YYNGEE. CDR3 residues: CASSVGQGISYEQYF. The CDR3 bases are TGTGCCAGCAGCGTAGGGCAGGGGATCTCCTACGAGCAGTACTTC.

V and J are TRBV15 and TRBJ2-3; TRBD1 matches at 10 bases. The CDR3 is made up of 12 amino acids. Germline CDR1 reads LNHNV; CDR2 reads YYDKDF (reference sequence). With 9 bases clipped from V and 5 bases from J, the junction kept 2 bases outside the gene matches. The CDR3 protein is CATGTGVDTQYF. The CDR3 DNA reads TGTGCCACGGGGACAGGGGTAGATACGCAGTATTTT.

This chain links TRBV29-1 with TRBJ2-5; 8 nucleotides match TRBD1. This CDR3 has 14 amino acids. V shed 5 bases, J shed 5 bases, and the junction held 10 bases outside the gene matches. From germline, CDR1 is SQVTM and CDR2 ANQGSEA. The CDR3 bases are TGCAGCGTTCTACGGACAGGGAATTTGGAGACCCAGTACTTC. Protein sequence: CSVLRTGNLETQYF.